Listed here is a single T cell receptor (beta chain). Per the original data handling: Reference gene primer amplification gave estimated nucleated cell counts. The table came from immunoSEQ multiplex PCR; TCRdb's copy has only in-frame clones and leaves some out. V and J calls and clone size are those listed in that table; D and trimming were worked out from the DNA. The sample comprises roughly 36,000 clones, approximately 85% of which are singletons, and about 4.2% rests with the top ten. With 5 bases removed from V and 9 bases from J, the gap between germline ends came to 11 bases. Germline V gene sequence: CDR1 MGHDK, CDR2 SYGVNS. There are 13 residues in the CDR3. This record belongs to a study of blood T cell repertoires in COVID-19. Study summary: There were acute and convalescent COVID-19 samples, and they came from the United States, Italy and Spain. The cDNA or gDNA used as material had been derived from T cells, B-cell-depleted T cells, or PBMCs.

The sequenced sample was peripheral blood. The rearrangement uses TRBV25-1 and TRBJ1-6; tentatively, D is TRBD1 (5 bases). This TCR came from a man aged 55 to 70 with acute or convalescent COVID-19. DNA of the CDR3: TGTGCCAGCAGTCCCGCGGGGGGTTCACCCCTCCACTTT. Protein sequence: CASSPAGGSPLHF.